This T cell receptor beta chain was documented in a study of blood T cell repertoires in COVID-19. This CDR3 is 15 amino acids long. Germline assignment: CDR1 GTSNPN and CDR2 SVGIG (reference sequence). The ends lost 5 bases at V and 5 bases at J; junction bases unmatched: 12. All enrollees were about 18 to 89 years old and from around 25 US areas. Sequencing was performed with immunoSEQ multiplex PCR; in TCRdb, only in-frame clones are kept and a portion is missing. The table shows a few hundred thousand clones, with about 87% occurring only once. The chain is built from TRBV30 and TRBJ2-1; 7 bases match TRBD2. The TCR sequence derives from a woman in her thirties or forties with acute COVID-19. The sample taken for sequencing was PBMCs or T cells enriched from blood (not recorded which). DNA of the CDR3: TGTGCCTGGGGTCCTGGGCGGGGGTACGACAATGAGCAGTTCTTC. Protein: CAWGPGRGYDNEQFF.